This T cell receptor (beta chain) was retrieved from a study of cytomegalovirus exposure and HLA in healthy donors. Study results and caveats: The authors judged a highly shared variant cluster likely a sequencing artifact. Among CMV-associated TCR beta chains, most appeared HLA-restricted in a later analysis.

This clone was counted only a few times. Its specificity is unknown. The PCR had 60 Vbeta and 13 Jbeta primers. Only in-frame clones appear in the TCRdb table, and some are missing; sequencing was by immunoSEQ multiplex PCR. Of 150,000 to 200,000 clones in the sample, 76% are singletons; the top ten hold around 1.5%. The CDR3 covers 17 residues. Source material: PBMCs. The gene calls are TRBV21-1 and TRBJ2-5; no check of the table's D call, TRBD1, against the DNA was made. TRBV21-1 constitutes a pseudogene. This receptor was identified in a man aged 18 to 29 in good health and CMV-seronegative. Here the CDR3 DNA reads TGTGCCAGCAGCACGCACAGGGGAAAGGGGGGACAAGAGACCCAGTACTTC. This gives the protein CASSTHRGKGGQETQYF.